These T cell receptor beta chains were read from a single sample in a study of blood T cell repertoires in COVID-19. Generated by immunoSEQ multiplex PCR, the TCRdb table keeps only in-frame clones and is missing some. Among some 130,000 clones listed, about 88% were seen once. The material sequenced was PBMCs or T cells enriched from blood (not recorded which). Receptor source: a middle-aged man with acute COVID-19. The CDR3 runs from the conserved cysteine through the conserved F or W. The D gene is left open where the match is weak. Clone size is given for some rows only: seen once, a few or many times, or a class if the clone is expanded.

d_call j_call clone_size v_call cdr3_nt cdr3_aa
TRBD2 TRBJ2-1 - TRBV18 TGTGCCAGTTCTTCGACTGGGCGGGGGGTCAATGAGCAGTTCTTC CASSSTGRGVNEQFF
TRBD1 TRBJ1-2 - TRBV7-9 TGTGCCAGCAGAACAGGGGGCGCAGGGGGCTACACCTTC CASRTGGAGGYTF
- TRBJ2-1 - TRBV5-6 TGTGCCAGCAGCTTGCTAGCACCTAATGAGCAGTTCTTC CASSLLAPNEQFF
- TRBJ2-3 - TRBV11-3 TGTGCCAGCAGCTTAGGGCATCTCGCGGAAGATACGCAGTATTTT CASSLGHLAEDTQYF
TRBD1 TRBJ1-1 - TRBV7-9 TGTGCCAGCAGCCGAGTAGGACAGGGGAACACTGAAGCTTTCTTT CASSRVGQGNTEAFF
- TRBJ2-7 - TRBV15 TGTGCCACCAGCAGAGATCGTCCGTACGAGCAGTACTTC CATSRDRPYEQYF
- TRBJ2-2 - TRBV25-1 TGTGCCAGCAATCCAGGGGGGTCCAACACCGGGGAGCTGTTTTTT CASNPGGSNTGELFF
- TRBJ1-6 - TRBV7-8 TGTGCCAGCAGCTTAGTGACATATCCGAATAATTCACCCCTCCACTTT CASSLVTYPNNSPLHF
- TRBJ1-2 - TRBV30 TGTGCCCGGTTAAGTGGTAACTATGGCTACACCTTC CARLSGNYGYTF
- TRBJ2-1 - TRBV2 TGTGCCAGCATCACGGGGCTAGCGCGGAATGAGCAGTTCTTC CASITGLARNEQFF
TRBD1 TRBJ1-2 - TRBV4-1 TGCGCCAGCAGCCAGGACAGGGGGCGCAGAGGCTACACCTTC CASSQDRGRRGYTF
TRBD1 TRBJ2-2 - TRBV6-2/TRBV6-3 TGTGCCAGCAGTTACATCCTAGCCCGACAGGGCCCCGGGGAGCTGTTTTTT CASSYILARQGPGELFF
TRBD1 TRBJ1-5 - TRBV5-8 TGTGCCAGCAGCCTCGGACAGGGCAGCAATCAGCCCCAGCATTTT CASSLGQGSNQPQHF
TRBD1 TRBJ2-7 - TRBV25-1 TGTGCCAGCAGTGAAGGGACAGGTAACTTCTACGAGCAGTACTTC CASSEGTGNFYEQYF
TRBD2 TRBJ2-7 - TRBV7-2 TGTGCCAGCACATCTAGCGGGCCTCAAGAGCAGTACTTC CASTSSGPQEQYF
TRBD2 TRBJ2-5 - TRBV6-2/TRBV6-3 TGTGCCAGCAGCACTCGGAGCGGGGAACAAGAGACCCAGTACTTC CASSTRSGEQETQYF
- TRBJ1-2 - TRBV6-5 TGTGCCAGCAGTTTCATCAGGGGTGGCTACACCTTC CASSFIRGGYTF
TRBD1 TRBJ1-5 - TRBV19 TGTGCCAGTAGTTGGGACAGGGAGAATCAGCCCCAGCATTTT CASSWDRENQPQHF
TRBD1 TRBJ2-7 - TRBV18 TGTGCCAGCTCATCGGGGACAGGGGGGACCTACGAGCAGTACTTC CASSSGTGGTYEQYF
TRBD2 TRBJ2-2 - TRBV11-3 TGTGCCAGCAGCTCTAGCCCTAGCGGGAACACCGGGGAGCTGTTTTTT CASSSSPSGNTGELFF
TRBD1 TRBJ1-1 - TRBV27 TGTGCCAGCAGTCCGGTGACAGGGGTGAGAACGAACACTGAAGCTTTCTTT CASSPVTGVRTNTEAFF
- TRBJ2-1 few TRBV30 TGTGCCTGGAGTCGGGACTCTAATTTCTACAATGAGCAGTTCTTC CAWSRDSNFYNEQFF
- TRBJ1-2 - TRBV19 TGTGCCAGTAGTATACAGGGAGGGGTCTATGGCTACACCTTC CASSIQGGVYGYTF
TRBD1 TRBJ1-5 - TRBV9 TGTGCCAGCGGAGGGGGCGGCAATCAGCCCCAGCATTTT CASGGGGNQPQHF
- TRBJ1-1 - TRBV9 TGTGCCAGCAGCGTATCGACGGGGAACACTGAAGCTTTCTTT CASSVSTGNTEAFF
TRBD1 TRBJ1-1 - TRBV27 TGTGCCAGCAGTTTCTTCATGGACAGGGGGGTGACTGAAGCTTTCTTT CASSFFMDRGVTEAFF
TRBD2 TRBJ2-1 - TRBV5-1 TGCGCCAGCAGCGGCACTAGCGGGGGGGTATACAATGAGCAGTTCTTC CASSGTSGGVYNEQFF
- TRBJ2-5 once TRBV13 TGTGCCAGCAGCTTACAAGACAGACAAGAGACCCAGTACTTC CASSLQDRQETQYF
- TRBJ1-1 - TRBV5-8 TGTGCCAGCAGCTTGGGACAAGGTGAAGCTTTCTTT CASSLGQGEAFF
- TRBJ1-1 - TRBV30 TGTGCCTGGAGCACACAGGTGGAAGCTTTCTTT CAWSTQVEAFF
TRBD1 TRBJ2-7 once TRBV3-1/TRBV3-2 TGTGCCAGCAGCCAACACAGGGGGCGCAGCTACGAGCAGTACTTC CASSQHRGRSYEQYF
- TRBJ1-5 once TRBV3-1/TRBV3-2 TGTGCCAGCAGCTTTACTCCTAGCAATCAGCCCCAGCATTTT CASSFTPSNQPQHF
TRBD1 TRBJ2-5 - TRBV24-1 TGTGCCACCAGTGAGGGGACAGGGGTGTACGGAGAGACCCAGTACTTC CATSEGTGVYGETQYF
TRBD2 TRBJ2-1 once TRBV28 TGTGCCAGCAGTTCCTCGGGACTAGCGGAGAGGAACAATGAGCAGTTCTTC CASSSSGLAERNNEQFF
TRBD2 TRBJ2-1 - TRBV19 TGTGCCAGTAGTATAGAGGAGGGAGGGCTCTCCAATGAGCAGTTCTTC CASSIEEGGLSNEQFF
- TRBJ1-2 - TRBV6-5 TGTGCCAGCAGTTACTCGAGGGCTAGCTACACCTTC CASSYSRASYTF
TRBD1 TRBJ1-3 - TRBV18 TGTGCCAGCTCACTGGGGACAGGTGGAAACACCATATATTTT CASSLGTGGNTIYF
TRBD1 TRBJ2-1 - TRBV23-1 TGCGCCAGCAGTCAACCCCGGACAGGTAATGAGCAGTTCTTC CASSQPRTGNEQFF
- TRBJ1-1 once TRBV9 TGTGCCAGCAGCGTAGAAAGTCGGAGCACTGAAGCTTTCTTT CASSVESRSTEAFF
- TRBJ2-7 - TRBV27 TGTGCCAGCAGTTCAAGGGGGGGTTCCTACGAGCAGTACTTC CASSSRGGSYEQYF
TRBD2 TRBJ2-7 - TRBV3-1/TRBV3-2 TGTGCCAGCAGCCTCCCTCGCGGGGGTCGGCCCTCTAGTCTCTACGAGCAGTACTTC CASSLPRGGRPSSLYEQYF